This TCR beta chain was captured by sequencing in a study of blood T cell repertoires in COVID-19. Original handling: Reference gene primer amplification gave estimated nucleated cell counts. The assay was immunoSEQ multiplex PCR, and TCRdb's table has in-frame clones only and misses some. V and J calls and clone size are as listed in that table; D and trimming were resolved from the DNA. The repertoire holds 200,000 to 250,000 clones, with 70% to 90% as singletons. The source is a woman under 30 who had recovered from COVID-19. Sequences were obtained from peripheral blood.

CDR3 sequence reads: CASGTEASTDTQYF. The CDR3 bases are TGCGCCAGCGGGACAGAAGCTAGCACAGATACGCAGTATTTT. The rearrangement uses TRBV4-1 and TRBJ2-3, with 7 bases lining up with TRBD1. Looked up from germline, CDR1 is MGHRA and CDR2 is YSYEKL. V was clipped by 8 bases and J by 0 bases; unmatched bases: 5. The CDR3 runs 14 residues.